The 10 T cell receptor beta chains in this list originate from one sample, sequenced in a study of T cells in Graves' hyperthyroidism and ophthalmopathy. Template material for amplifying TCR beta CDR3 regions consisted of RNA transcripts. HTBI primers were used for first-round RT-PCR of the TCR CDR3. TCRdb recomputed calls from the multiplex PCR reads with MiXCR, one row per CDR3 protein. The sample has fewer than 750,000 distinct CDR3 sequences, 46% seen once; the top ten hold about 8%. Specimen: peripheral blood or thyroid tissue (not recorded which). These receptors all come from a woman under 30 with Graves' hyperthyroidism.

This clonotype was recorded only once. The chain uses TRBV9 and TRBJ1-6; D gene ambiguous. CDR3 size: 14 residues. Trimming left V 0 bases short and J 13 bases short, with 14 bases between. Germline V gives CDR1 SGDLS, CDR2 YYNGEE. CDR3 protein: CASSVEGGRAPLHF. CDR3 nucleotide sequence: TGTGCCAGCAGCGTAGAAGGCGGGAGGGCGCCCCTCCACTTT.

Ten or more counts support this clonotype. This chain's CDR3 is CASTSGAKTQYF. The CDR3 coding sequence is TGCGCCAGCACCTCAGGGGCCAAGACCCAGTACTTC. J is TRBJ2-5 and V is TRBV5-1, with a weak D call TRBD1 (6 bases). Per the germline V gene, CDR1 is SGHRS and CDR2 is YFSETQ. The CDR3 has 12 residues. The V gene lost 6 bases and the J gene lost 6 bases, with 12 bases spanning the gap.

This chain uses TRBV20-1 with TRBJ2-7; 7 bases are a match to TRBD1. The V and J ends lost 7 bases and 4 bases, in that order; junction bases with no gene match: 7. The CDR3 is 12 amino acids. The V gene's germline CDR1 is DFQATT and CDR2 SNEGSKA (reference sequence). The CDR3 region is CSVRDRVYEQYF. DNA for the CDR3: TGCAGTGTCAGAGACAGGGTGTACGAGCAGTACTTC.

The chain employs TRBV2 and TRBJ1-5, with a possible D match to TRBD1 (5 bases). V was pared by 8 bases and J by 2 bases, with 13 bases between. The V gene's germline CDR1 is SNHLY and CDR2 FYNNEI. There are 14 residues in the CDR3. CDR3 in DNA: TGTGCCAGCGGAGGAACAGGTGGCAATCAGCCCCAGCATTTT. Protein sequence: CASGGTGGNQPQHF.

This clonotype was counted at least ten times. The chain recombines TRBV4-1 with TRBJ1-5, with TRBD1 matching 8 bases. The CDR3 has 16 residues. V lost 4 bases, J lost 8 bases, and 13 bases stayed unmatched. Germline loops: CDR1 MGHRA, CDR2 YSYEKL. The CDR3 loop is CASSPTGQGAGEPQHF. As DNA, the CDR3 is TGCGCCAGCAGCCCTACTGGACAGGGCGCGGGGGAGCCCCAGCATTTT.

CDR3 sequence (DNA): TGCGCCAGCAGCCAGGCGGAACTAGCGGGAGGCTCCTACAATGAGCAGTACTTC. Translated, it gives CASSQAELAGGSYNEQYF. The V call is TRBV5-1, the J call TRBJ2-7; 12 bases line up with TRBD2. CDR3 length: 18 amino acids. J lost 7 bases, V lost 4 bases, and 18 bases had no gene match. Germline lookup yields CDR1 SGHRS and CDR2 YFSETQ. The whole variable domain, filled in from reference TRBV5-1 and TRBJ2-7, reads KAGVTQTPRYLIKTRGQQVTLSCSPISGHRSVSWYQQTPGQGLQFLFEYFSETQRNKGNFPGRFSGRQFSNSRSEMNVSTLELGDSALYLCASSQAELAGGSYNEQYFGPGTRLTVT.

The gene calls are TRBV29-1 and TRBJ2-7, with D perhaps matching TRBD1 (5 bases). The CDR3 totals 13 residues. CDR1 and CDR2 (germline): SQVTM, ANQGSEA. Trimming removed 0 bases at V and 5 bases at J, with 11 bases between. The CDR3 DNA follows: TGCAGCGTTGAAGATCAGGGCTACCACGAGCAGTACTTC. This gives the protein CSVEDQGYHEQYF.

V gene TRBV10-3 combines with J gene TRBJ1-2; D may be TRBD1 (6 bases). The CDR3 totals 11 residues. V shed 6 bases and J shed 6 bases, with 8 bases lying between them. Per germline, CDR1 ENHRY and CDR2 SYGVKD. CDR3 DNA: TGTGCCATCAGCTACAGGGATGGCTACACCTTC. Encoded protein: CAISYRDGYTF.

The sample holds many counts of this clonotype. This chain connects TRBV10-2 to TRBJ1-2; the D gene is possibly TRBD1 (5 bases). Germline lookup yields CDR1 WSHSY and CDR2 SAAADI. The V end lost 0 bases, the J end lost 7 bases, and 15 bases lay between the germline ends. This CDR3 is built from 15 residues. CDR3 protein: CASSESTQGRGGYTF. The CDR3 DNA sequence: TGCGCCAGCAGTGAGTCGACTCAGGGTCGGGGTGGCTACACCTTC.

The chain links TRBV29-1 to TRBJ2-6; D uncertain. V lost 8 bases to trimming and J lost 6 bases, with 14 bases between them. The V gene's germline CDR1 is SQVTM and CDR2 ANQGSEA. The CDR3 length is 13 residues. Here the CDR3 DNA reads TGCAGCTATGGGCCGAGCCAGGCCAACGTCCTGACTTTC. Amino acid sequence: CSYGPSQANVLTF.